Described below is a single T cell receptor beta chain sequence and its context. The antigen remains unidentified. An end of the junction does not agree with germline; a read error may underlie this. In addition to blood RNA drawn from unsorted whole blood, germline DNA was extracted. With 500 ng total RNA as template and a constant-region primer, TCR beta cDNA was made. Three nested multiplex PCR rounds, a slightly modified ARM-PCR, produced the libraries for TCR beta. The first two PCR rounds, approximately 10 cycles each, used TRBV1-TRBV30 forward primers and a C-beta reverse primer. TCRdb independently ran MiXCR on the multiplex PCR reads; one entry per CDR3 protein. The sample shows almost 200,000 distinct CDR3 sequences, 65% of them seen only once. Germline CDR1 reads SGHAT; CDR2 reads FQDESV (reference sequence). CDR3 length: 22 residues. The data belong to a study of tumor-infiltrating lymphocytes in primary liver carcinoma. Study at large: With diameters of about 4 to 10 cm, tumors were stage T1-T3 N0M0.

Whole-study results and caveats: The difference in top-250-clone fraction between tumors and blood was significant, favoring tumors (p = 0.039). Comparison of CD4+ and CD8+ repertoires was precluded by bulk unsorted samples.

The chain has TRBV11-1 and TRBJ2-1; 12 bases are shared with TRBD2. The sample was peripheral blood. The TCR comes from a woman aged 60 to 75 with primary liver carcinoma and hepatitis B virus infection. Written as DNA, the CDR3 is TGTGCTAGCAGCTTAGGGCCTAATATCCCGACTAGCGGGAGATTTTCCGCCTATGAGCAGTTCTTC. Translated, it gives CASSLGPNIPTSGRFSAYEQFF.